This TCR beta chain was captured in a study of blood T cell repertoires in COVID-19. Across the study: There were acute and convalescent COVID-19 samples, and they came from the United States, Italy and Spain. PBMCs, B-cell-depleted T cells, or T cells were the source of the cDNA or gDNA that made up the material.

This CDR3 is 13 amino acids long. Unmatched junction bases numbered 1, after V lost 5 bases and J lost 6 bases. Donors were grouped by their self-reported clinical history. Study processing details: Amplified reference gene primers provided the basis for estimating nucleated cell counts. TCRdb's table, derived via immunoSEQ multiplex PCR, lists solely in-frame clones and lacks some. The V and J calls and clone size were taken over from that table, and D and trimming were inferred from the DNA. The sample lists roughly 500,000 clones; around 85% were seen once. The sample comprised PBMCs or T cells enriched from blood (not recorded which). This chain links TRBV12-3 or TRBV12-4 with TRBJ1-6; 7 bases are a match to TRBD1. The receptor was derived from a woman aged 60-75 years who had recovered from COVID-19. The CDR3 sequence: CASSRDSNSPLHF. The CDR3 DNA is TGTGCCAGCAGTCGGGACAGTAATTCACCCCTCCACTTT.